This TCR beta chain was identified during a study of shared clonotypes between healthy human individuals. Adult Caucasians living in Nashville, Tennessee made up all of the donors. Splitting of CD4+ cells produced CD45RA+ naive and CD45RA-negative memory subsets. This CDR3 spans 17 amino acids. Looked up from germline, CDR1 is ENHRY and CDR2 is SYGVKD. The ends were cut back, 0 bases at V and 6 bases at J, with 17 bases in the middle. This clone was recorded once. Its specificity is unknown. Using immunoSEQ multiplex PCR, the repertoire was profiled, and TCRdb retains in-frame clones only, with some absent. The repertoire includes some 1.5 million clones, approximately 98% of them detected once, and less than 0.55% sits in the top ten. General observations from the study: Researchers found naive subsets generally carried larger estimated richness than memory subsets.

The sample consisted of naive CD4+ T cells sorted from blood. The subset is: CD45RA+ positively selected. The clonotype originates from a man aged 25 to 40 in good health. This chain connects TRBV10-3 to TRBJ1-4; tentative D call: TRBD1 (6 bases). The CDR3 region is CAISESKVGGGYEKLFF. The CDR3, as DNA: TGTGCCATCAGTGAGTCGAAGGTCGGGGGCGGTTATGAAAAACTGTTTTTT.